This T cell receptor (beta chain) came from a study of blood T cell repertoires in COVID-19. Study at large: Some COVID-19 samples were acute and others convalescent; all came from the United States, Italy and Spain. The cDNA or gDNA used as material had been derived from T cells, B-cell-depleted T cells, or PBMCs.

Profiled with immunoSEQ multiplex PCR; TCRdb holds only in-frame clones, not every one. This table has about 200,000 clones, 85% to 90% appearing once. From germline, CDR1 is SGHTA and CDR2 FQGNSA. This CDR3 comprises 15 residues. Trimming cost V 1 base and J 4 bases, with 13 bases left between them. Input material: peripheral blood. The chain joins TRBV7-2 to TRBJ1-2; no clear D gene. This clonotype originated in a man aged 55-75 years with acute or convalescent COVID-19. CDR3 sequence (DNA): TGTGCCAGCAGCTTAGGCTGGGTAGACTCCTATGGCTACACCTTC. Amino acids: CASSLGWVDSYGYTF.